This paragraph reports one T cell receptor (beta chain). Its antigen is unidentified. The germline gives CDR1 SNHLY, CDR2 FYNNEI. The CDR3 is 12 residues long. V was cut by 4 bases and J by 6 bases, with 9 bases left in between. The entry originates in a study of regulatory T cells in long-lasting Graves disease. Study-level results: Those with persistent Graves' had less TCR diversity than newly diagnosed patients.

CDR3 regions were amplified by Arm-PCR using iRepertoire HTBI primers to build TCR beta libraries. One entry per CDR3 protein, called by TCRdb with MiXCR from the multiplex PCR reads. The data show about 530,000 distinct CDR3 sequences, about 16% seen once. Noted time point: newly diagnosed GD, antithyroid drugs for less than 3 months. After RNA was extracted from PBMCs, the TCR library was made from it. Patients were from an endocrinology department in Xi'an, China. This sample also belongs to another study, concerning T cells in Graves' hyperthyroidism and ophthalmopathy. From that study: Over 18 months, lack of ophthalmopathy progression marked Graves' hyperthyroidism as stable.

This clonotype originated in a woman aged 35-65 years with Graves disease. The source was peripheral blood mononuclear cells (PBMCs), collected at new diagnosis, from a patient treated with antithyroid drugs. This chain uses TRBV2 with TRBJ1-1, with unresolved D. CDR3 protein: CASSAMGSEAFF. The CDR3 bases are TGTGCCAGCAGTGCTATGGGGTCTGAAGCTTTCTTT.